This T cell receptor beta chain is from a study of healthy donors' naive CD4 and CD8 T cells. Looked up from germline, CDR1 is MNHEY and CDR2 is SMNVEV (reference sequence). There are 12 residues in the CDR3. V shed 6 bases and J 6 bases; nucleotides not matched to a gene: 1. TCR libraries were built from 450 to 650 ng of total RNA by linear amplification. MiXCR, run by TCRdb on the reads, gives a single entry per CDR3 protein. The sample has roughly 200,000 distinct CDR3 sequences, 65% to 80% seen once. This clonotype was obtained from a pool of human donors in good health; the sample pools cells from several healthy donors. The specimen sequenced was naive CD4+ and CD8+ T cells sorted from blood, pooled from several donors. The chain recombines TRBV27 with TRBJ2-1; 8 bases align to TRBD2. For the CDR3, the DNA is TGTGCCAGCAGGAGCGGGAGCAATGAGCAGTTCTTC. Amino acids: CASRSGSNEQFF.